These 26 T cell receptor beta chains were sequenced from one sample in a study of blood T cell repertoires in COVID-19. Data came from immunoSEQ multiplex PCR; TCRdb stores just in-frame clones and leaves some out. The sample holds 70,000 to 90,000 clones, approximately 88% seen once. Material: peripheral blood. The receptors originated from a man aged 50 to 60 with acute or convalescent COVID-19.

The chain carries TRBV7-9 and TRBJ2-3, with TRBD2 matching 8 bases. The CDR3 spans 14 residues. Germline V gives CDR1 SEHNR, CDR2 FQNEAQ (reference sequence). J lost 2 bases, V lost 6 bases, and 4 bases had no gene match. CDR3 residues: CASRRGANTDTQYF. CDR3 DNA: TGTGCCAGCAGGCGGGGGGCTAACACAGATACGCAGTATTTT.

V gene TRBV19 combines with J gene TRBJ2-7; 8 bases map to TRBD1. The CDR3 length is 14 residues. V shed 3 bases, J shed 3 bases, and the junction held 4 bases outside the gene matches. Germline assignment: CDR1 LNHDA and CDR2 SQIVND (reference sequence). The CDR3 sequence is CASSMRQGHYEQYF. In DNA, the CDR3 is TGTGCCAGTAGTATGCGACAGGGGCACTACGAGCAGTACTTC.

The chain's CDR3 is CASSSPRSYGYTF. CDR3 DNA: TGTGCCAGCAGTTCCCCGCGGAGCTATGGCTACACCTTC. The V call is TRBV28, the J call TRBJ1-2, with no clear D. Trimming pared 4 bases from V and 4 bases from J, leaving 10 bases between. Germline loops: CDR1 MDHEN, CDR2 SYDVKM. The CDR3 totals 13 residues.

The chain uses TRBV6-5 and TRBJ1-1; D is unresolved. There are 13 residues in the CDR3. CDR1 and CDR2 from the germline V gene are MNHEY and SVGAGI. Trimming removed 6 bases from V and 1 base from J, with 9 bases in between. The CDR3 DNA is TGTGCCAGCAGGCCCTACTCGAACACTGAAGCTTTCTTT. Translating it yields CASRPYSNTEAFF.

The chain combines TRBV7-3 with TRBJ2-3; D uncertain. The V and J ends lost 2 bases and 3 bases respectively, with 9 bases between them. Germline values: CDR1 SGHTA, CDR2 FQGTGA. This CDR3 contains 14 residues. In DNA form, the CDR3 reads TGTGCCAGCAGCTTATCGGGTATGACAGATACGCAGTATTTT. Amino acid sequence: CASSLSGMTDTQYF.

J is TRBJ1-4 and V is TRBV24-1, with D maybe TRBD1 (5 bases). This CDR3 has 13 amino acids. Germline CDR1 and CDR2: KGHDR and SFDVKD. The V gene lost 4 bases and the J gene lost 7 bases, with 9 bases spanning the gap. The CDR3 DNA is TGTGCCACCAGTGACAGGGATGGTGAAAAACTGTTTTTT. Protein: CATSDRDGEKLFF.

For the CDR3, the DNA is TGTGCCTCCGAGGACAGGGCTTATACGCAGTATTTT. Amino acid sequence: CASEDRAYTQYF. This chain joins TRBV6-6 and TRBJ2-3; 8 nucleotides match TRBD1. Losses at the gene ends were 11 bases for V and 7 bases for J; bases not matched to a gene: 8. In germline, CDR1 is MNHNY, CDR2 SVGAGI (reference sequence). The CDR3 length is 12 residues.

In DNA, the CDR3 is TGTGCCAGCAGACCACGGGCGGGAGCGAACACCGGGGAGCTGTTTTTT. Translated: CASRPRAGANTGELFF. The gene calls are TRBV5-5 and TRBJ2-2; 7 nucleotides line up with TRBD2. CDR1 and CDR2 (germline): SGHKS, YYEKEE (reference sequence). This CDR3 has 16 residues. Trimming cost V 5 bases and J 0 bases; bases outside gene matches: 7.

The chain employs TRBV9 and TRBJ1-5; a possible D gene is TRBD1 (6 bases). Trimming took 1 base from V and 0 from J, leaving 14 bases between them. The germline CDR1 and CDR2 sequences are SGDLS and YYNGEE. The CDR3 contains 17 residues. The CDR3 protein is CASSVNRAYYSNQPQHF. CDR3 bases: TGTGCCAGCAGCGTAAACAGGGCTTACTATAGCAATCAGCCCCAGCATTTT. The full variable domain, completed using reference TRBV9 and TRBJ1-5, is DSGVTQTPKHLITATGQRVTLRCSPRSGDLSVYWYQQSLDQGLQFLIQYYNGEERAKGNILERFSAQQFPDLHSELNLSSLELGDSALYFCASSVNRAYYSNQPQHFGDGTRLSIL.

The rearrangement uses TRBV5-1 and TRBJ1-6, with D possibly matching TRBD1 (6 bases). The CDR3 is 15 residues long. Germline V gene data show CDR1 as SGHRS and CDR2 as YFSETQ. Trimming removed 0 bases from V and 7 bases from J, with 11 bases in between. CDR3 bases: TGCGCCAGCAGCTTGGGGGGGACACCGAATTCACCCCTCCACTTT. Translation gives CASSLGGTPNSPLHF. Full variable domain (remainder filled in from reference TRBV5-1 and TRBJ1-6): KAGVTQTPRYLIKTRGQQVTLSCSPISGHRSVSWYQQTPGQGLQFLFEYFSETQRNKGNFPGRFSGRQFSNSRSEMNVSTLELGDSALYLCASSLGGTPNSPLHFGNGTRLTVT.

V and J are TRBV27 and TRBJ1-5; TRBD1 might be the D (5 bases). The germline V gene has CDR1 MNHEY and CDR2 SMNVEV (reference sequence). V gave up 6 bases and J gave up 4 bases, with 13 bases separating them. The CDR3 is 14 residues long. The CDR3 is CASSLGRGNQPQHF. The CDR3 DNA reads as TGTGCCAGCAGCCTCGGACGGGGGAATCAGCCCCAGCATTTT.

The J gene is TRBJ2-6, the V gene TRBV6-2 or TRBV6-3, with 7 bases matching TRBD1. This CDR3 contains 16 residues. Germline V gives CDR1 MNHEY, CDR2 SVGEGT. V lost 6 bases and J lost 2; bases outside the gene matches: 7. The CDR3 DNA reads TGTGCCAGCAGCCGATCCGGGACAGCTGGGGCCAACGTCCTGACTTTC. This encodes CASSRSGTAGANVLTF.

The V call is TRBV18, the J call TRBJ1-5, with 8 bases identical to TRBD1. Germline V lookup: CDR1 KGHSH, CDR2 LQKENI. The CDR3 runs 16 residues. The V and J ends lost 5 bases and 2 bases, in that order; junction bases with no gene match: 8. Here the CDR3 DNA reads TGTGCCAGCTCAGACGGCAGGGGGCCGGGCAATCAGCCCCAGCATTTT. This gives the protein CASSDGRGPGNQPQHF.

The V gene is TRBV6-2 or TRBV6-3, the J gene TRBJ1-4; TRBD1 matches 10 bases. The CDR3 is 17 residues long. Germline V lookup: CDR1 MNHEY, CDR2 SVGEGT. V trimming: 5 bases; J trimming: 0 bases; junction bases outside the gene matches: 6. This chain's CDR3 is CASSRDRGLSTNEKLFF. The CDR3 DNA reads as TGTGCCAGCAGTCGGGACAGGGGCCTTTCAACTAATGAAAAACTGTTTTTT.

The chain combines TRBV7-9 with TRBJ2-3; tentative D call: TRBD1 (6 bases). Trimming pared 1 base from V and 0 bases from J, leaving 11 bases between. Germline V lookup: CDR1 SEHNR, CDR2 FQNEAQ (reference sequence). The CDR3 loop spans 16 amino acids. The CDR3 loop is CASSLVQGQSTDTQYF. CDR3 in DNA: TGTGCCAGCAGCTTAGTACAGGGCCAAAGCACAGATACGCAGTATTTT.

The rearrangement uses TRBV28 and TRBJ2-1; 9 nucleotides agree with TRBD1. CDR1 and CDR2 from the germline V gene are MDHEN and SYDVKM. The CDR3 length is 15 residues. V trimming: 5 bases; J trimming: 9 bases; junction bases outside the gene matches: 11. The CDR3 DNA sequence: TGTGCCAGCAGTCCCGTGGGACAGGGATTTGGTGAGCAGTTCTTC. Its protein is CASSPVGQGFGEQFF.

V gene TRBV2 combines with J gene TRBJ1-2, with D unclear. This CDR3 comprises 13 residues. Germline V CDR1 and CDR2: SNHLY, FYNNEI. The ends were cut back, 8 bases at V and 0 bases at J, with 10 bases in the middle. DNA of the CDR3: TGTGCCAGCCCGTTAGTCACTAACTATGGCTACACCTTC. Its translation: CASPLVTNYGYTF.

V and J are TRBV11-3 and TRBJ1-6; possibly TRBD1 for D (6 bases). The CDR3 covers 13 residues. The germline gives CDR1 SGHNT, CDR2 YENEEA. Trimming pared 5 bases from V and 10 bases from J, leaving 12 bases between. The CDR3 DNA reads TGTGCCAGCAGCGCAAACAGGGAGTCACCCCTCCACTTT. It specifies CASSANRESPLHF. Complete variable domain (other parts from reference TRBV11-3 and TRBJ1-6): EAGVVQSPRYKIIEKKQPVAFWCNPISGHNTLYWYLQNLGQGPELLIRYENEEAVDDSQLPKDRFSAERLKGVDSTLKIQPAELGDSAVYLCASSANRESPLHFGNGTRLTVT.

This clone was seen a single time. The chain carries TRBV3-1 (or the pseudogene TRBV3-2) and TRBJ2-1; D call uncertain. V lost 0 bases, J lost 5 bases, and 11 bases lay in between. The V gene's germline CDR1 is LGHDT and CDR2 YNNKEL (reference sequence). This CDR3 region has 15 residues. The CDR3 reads CASSQESATNNEQFF. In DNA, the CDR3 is TGTGCCAGCAGCCAAGAGTCCGCGACAAACAATGAGCAGTTCTTC.

CDR3 region: CASSRDRGGYNEQFF. The CDR3 DNA reads TGTGCCAGCTCACGGGACAGGGGAGGATACAATGAGCAGTTCTTC. This chain joins TRBV18 and TRBJ2-1; TRBD1 matches at 10 bases. Trimming at V came to 4 bases and at J to 4 bases, leaving 4 bases not matched to a gene. CDR3 length: 15 residues. CDR1 is KGHSH, CDR2 LQKENI, per germline.

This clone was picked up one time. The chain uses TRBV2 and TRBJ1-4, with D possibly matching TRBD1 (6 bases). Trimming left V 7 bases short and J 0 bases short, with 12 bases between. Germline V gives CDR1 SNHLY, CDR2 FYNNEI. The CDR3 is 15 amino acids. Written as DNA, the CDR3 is TGTGCCAGCACCAGAAAGGGGGCAACTAATGAAAAACTGTTTTTT. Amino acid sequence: CASTRKGATNEKLFF.

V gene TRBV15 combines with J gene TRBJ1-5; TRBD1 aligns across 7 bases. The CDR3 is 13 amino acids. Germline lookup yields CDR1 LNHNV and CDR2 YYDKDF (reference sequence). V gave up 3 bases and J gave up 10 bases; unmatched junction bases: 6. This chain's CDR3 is CATSRVGDSPQHF. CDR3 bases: TGTGCCACCAGCAGGGTGGGGGACAGCCCCCAGCATTTT.

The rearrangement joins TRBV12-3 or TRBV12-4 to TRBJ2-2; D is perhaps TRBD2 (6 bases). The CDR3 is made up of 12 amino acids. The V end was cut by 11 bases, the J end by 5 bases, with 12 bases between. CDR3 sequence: CALRGFTGELFF. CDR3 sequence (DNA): TGTGCCCTCCGGGGGTTTACCGGGGAGCTGTTTTTT.

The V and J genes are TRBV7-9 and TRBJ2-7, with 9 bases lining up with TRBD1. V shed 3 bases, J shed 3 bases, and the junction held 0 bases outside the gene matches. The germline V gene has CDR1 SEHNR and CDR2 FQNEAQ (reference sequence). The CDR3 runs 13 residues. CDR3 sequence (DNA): TGTGCCAGCAGCTTGGACAGGGGCTACGAGCAGTACTTC. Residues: CASSLDRGYEQYF.

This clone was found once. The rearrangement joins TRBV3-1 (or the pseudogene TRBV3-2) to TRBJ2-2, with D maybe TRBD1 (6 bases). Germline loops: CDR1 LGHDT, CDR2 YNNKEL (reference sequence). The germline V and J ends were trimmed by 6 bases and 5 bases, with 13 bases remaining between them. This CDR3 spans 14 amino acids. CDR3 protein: CASRGQGWTGELFF. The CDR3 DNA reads TGTGCCAGCAGGGGGCAGGGGTGGACCGGGGAGCTGTTTTTT.

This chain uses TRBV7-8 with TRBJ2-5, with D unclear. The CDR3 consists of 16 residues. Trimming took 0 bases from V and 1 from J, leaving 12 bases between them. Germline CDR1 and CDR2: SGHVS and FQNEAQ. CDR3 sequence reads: CASSLASHSPQETQYF. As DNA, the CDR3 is TGTGCCAGCAGCTTAGCGAGCCACTCCCCCCAAGAGACCCAGTACTTC.